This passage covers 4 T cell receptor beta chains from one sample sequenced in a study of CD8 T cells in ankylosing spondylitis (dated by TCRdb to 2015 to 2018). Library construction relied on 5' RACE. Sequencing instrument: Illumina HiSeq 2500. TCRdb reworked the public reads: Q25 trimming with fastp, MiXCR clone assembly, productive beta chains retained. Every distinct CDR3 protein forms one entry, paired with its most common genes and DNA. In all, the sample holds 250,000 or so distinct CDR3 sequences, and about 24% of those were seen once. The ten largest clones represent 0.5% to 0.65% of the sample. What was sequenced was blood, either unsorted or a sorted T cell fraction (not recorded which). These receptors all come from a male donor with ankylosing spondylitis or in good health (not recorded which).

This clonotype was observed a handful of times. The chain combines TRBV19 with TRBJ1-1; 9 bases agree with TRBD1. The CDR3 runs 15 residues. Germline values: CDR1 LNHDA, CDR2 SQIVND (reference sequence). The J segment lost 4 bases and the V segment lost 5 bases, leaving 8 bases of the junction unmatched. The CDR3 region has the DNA TGTGCCAGTAGTCTAAGGGACAGGGTGGGCACTGAAGCTTTCTTT. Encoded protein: CASSLRDRVGTEAFF. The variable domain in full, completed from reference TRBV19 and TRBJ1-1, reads DGGITQSPKYLFRKEGQNVTLSCEQNLNHDAMYWYRQDPGQGLRLIYYSQIVNDFQKGDIAEGYSVSREKKESFPLTVTSAQKNPTAFYLCASSLRDRVGTEAFFGQGTRLTVV.

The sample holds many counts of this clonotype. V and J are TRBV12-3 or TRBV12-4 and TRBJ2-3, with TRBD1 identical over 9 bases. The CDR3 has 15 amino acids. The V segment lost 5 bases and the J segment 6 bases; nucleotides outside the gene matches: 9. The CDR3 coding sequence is TGTGCCAGCAGTAGAGGACAGGGGACTCAGGATACGCAGTATTTT. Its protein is CASSRGQGTQDTQYF.

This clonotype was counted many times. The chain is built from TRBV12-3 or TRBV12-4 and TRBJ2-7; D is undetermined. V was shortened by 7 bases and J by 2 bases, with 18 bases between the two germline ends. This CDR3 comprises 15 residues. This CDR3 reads CASTPDQLPTYEQYF. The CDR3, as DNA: TGTGCCAGCACCCCCGATCAATTGCCGACCTACGAGCAGTACTTC.

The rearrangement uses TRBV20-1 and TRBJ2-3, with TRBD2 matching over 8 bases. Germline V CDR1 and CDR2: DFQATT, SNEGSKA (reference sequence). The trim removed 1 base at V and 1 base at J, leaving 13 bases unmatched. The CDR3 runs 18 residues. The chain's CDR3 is CSARGKAGETLRTDTQYF. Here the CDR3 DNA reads TGCAGTGCTAGAGGTAAAGCGGGGGAGACCCTCCGCACAGATACGCAGTATTTT.